This T cell receptor beta chain was sequenced during a study of T and B cells in COVID-19 patients. Across the whole study: Recovered patients mostly had mild to moderate COVID-19 managed as outpatients.

Multiplex PCR with BIOMED2 TRB-A/B primer pools amplified TRB rearrangements. TCRdb recomputed calls from the multiplex PCR reads with MiXCR, one row per CDR3 protein. Of 4,000 to 5,500 distinct CDR3 sequences listed, 20% to 25% were seen once; the top ten hold around 10%. By share, this clonotype ranks as medium-sized. Its antigen is still unknown. Blood genomic DNA input for TRB amplification was roughly 230-550 ng. CDR1 MNHNY and CDR2 SVGAGI come from the germline V gene (reference sequence). The J segment lost 4 bases and the V segment lost 6 bases, leaving 8 bases of the junction unmatched. CDR3 length equals 14 residues. Notes on the study in general: Exclusive to the recovered cohort were thousands of TCR clusters, around 30 of them with low generation probability.

The TCR sequence derives from a human donor with active COVID-19. The sequencing input was blood. The J gene is TRBJ2-7, the V gene TRBV6-6; TRBD1 agrees at 8 bases. CDR3 coding DNA: TGTGCCAGCAGCCGCGGACAGGGTCCTTACGAGCAGTACTTC. It translates to CASSRGQGPYEQYF.